This T cell receptor beta chain emerged from a study of T cell responses to AZD1222 COVID-19 vaccine. Sequencing was performed with immunoSEQ multiplex PCR; in TCRdb, only in-frame clones are kept and a portion is missing. The sample lists roughly 80,000 clones, around 90% occurring once. From germline, CDR1 is MDHEN and CDR2 SYDVKM. The V end lost 5 bases, the J end lost 5 bases, and 15 bases lay between the germline ends. This CDR3 spans 14 amino acids. This chain joins TRBV28 and TRBJ1-1, with D tentatively TRBD1 (6 bases). The clonotype comes from an adult in good health. The sequencing used peripheral blood, collected on day 0 of MenACWY control vaccination. In DNA, the CDR3 is TGTGCCAGCAGTACCGGACAGAAAGGAACTGAAGCTTTCTTT. Its protein is CASSTGQKGTEAFF.